One and the same sample provided the 20 T cell receptor beta chains below, sequenced in a study of memory CD4+ T cells and cytomegalovirus serostatus. Clones were sequenced by immunoSEQ multiplex PCR, and TCRdb holds only the in-frame ones, with some missing. The sample records approximately 74,000 clones, about 76% being singletons. The sort gate was single viable CD3+CD4+CD8-CD45RO+ cells for memory CD4+ T cells. Sequencing was performed on memory CD4+ T cells from blood. These receptors all come from an adult in good health and CMV-seropositive.

The rearrangement links TRBV19 to TRBJ1-2; 8 bases align to TRBD1. V was clipped by 4 bases and J by 8 bases; unmatched bases: 15. Germline CDR1 is LNHDA and CDR2 is SQIVND (reference sequence). The CDR3 has 16 amino acids. CDR3 amino acids: CASSTQRTQGVSGYTF. As DNA, the CDR3 is TGTGCCAGTAGTACCCAAAGAACACAGGGGGTTTCAGGCTACACCTTC.

The chain joins TRBV25-1 to TRBJ2-5; D call uncertain. The germline CDR1 and CDR2 sequences are MGHDK and SYGVNS. There are 13 residues in the CDR3. V was pared by 7 bases and J by 6 bases, with 15 bases between. CDR3 bases: TGTGCCAGCATAGGGTCCATGATAAAGACCCAGTACTTC. Residues: CASIGSMIKTQYF.

The chain has TRBV27 and TRBJ2-6; D is possibly TRBD1 (6 bases). The V end was cut by 0 bases, the J end by 4 bases, with 10 bases between. This CDR3 is 16 amino acids long. Germline V CDR1 and CDR2: MNHEY, SMNVEV (reference sequence). The CDR3 DNA sequence: TGTGCCAGCAGTTTATCTTACAGGGAAGGGGCCAACGTCCTGACTTTC. Translation gives CASSLSYREGANVLTF.

The rearrangement links TRBV19 to TRBJ1-2; 9 bases fit TRBD1. Looked up from germline, CDR1 is LNHDA and CDR2 is SQIVND (reference sequence). CDR3 length: 15 residues. Losses at the gene ends were 7 bases for V and 7 bases for J; bases not matched to a gene: 13. CDR3 nucleotide sequence: TGTGCCAGTATGGGGACAGGGATGTCGTCTCGTGGCTACACCTTC. Residues: CASMGTGMSSRGYTF.

The chain employs TRBV5-6 and TRBJ2-5, with 7 bases aligning to TRBD1. The closer fit of TRBJ2-7 to the DNA end suggests the J call may be wrong. Germline V gene sequence: CDR1 SGHDT, CDR2 YYEEEE. This CDR3 contains 16 residues. CDR3 loop: CASSLVSPGQTYEQYF. For the CDR3, the DNA is TGTGCCAGCAGCTTGGTGTCGCCGGGACAGACCTACGAGCAGTACTTC.

The chain uses TRBV11-2 and TRBJ2-5; D gene uncertain. Germline CDR1 SGHAT, CDR2 FQNNGV. The CDR3 consists of 14 residues. Trimming removed 5 bases at V and 3 bases at J, with 13 bases between. CDR3 sequence reads: CASSQTGTKETQYF. CDR3 DNA: TGTGCCAGCAGCCAAACGGGTACGAAAGAGACCCAGTACTTC.

This clone was observed a few times. The chain joins TRBV7-8 to TRBJ1-5; 10 bases line up with TRBD1. V shed 8 bases, J shed 4 bases, and the junction held 5 bases outside the gene matches. Germline CDR1 and CDR2: SGHVS and FQNEAQ. The CDR3 spans 14 residues. CDR3 DNA sequence: TGTGCCAGCGCGCAGGACAGGGGGAATCAGCCCCAGCATTTT. Encoded protein: CASAQDRGNQPQHF.

This sequence joins TRBV15 and TRBJ1-2; 7 bases are a match to TRBD1. CDR3 size: 12 residues. The junction had 2 bases not matched to a gene; V was cut back by 3 bases and J by 7 bases. Germline V gene lookup returns CDR1 LNHNV and CDR2 YYDKDF (reference sequence). The CDR3 loop is CATSSRQGGYTF. CDR3 nucleotides: TGTGCCACCAGCAGCAGACAGGGTGGCTACACCTTC.

The rearrangement joins TRBV10-1 to TRBJ1-1; a weak D match, TRBD1 (5 bases). The CDR3 has 13 amino acids. From germline, CDR1 is WNHNN and CDR2 SYGVQD (reference sequence). V was cut by 1 base and J by 8 bases, with 11 bases left in between. The CDR3 reads CASSELGKGEAFF. CDR3 DNA sequence: TGCGCCAGCAGTGAGTTGGGGAAGGGGGAAGCTTTCTTT.

The chain uses TRBV28 and TRBJ1-2, with TRBD1 matching over 8 bases. This CDR3 is 18 amino acids long. Germline V gene data show CDR1 as MDHEN and CDR2 as SYDVKM. With 2 bases clipped from V and 10 bases from J, the junction kept 21 bases outside the gene matches. For the CDR3, the DNA is TGTGCCAGCAGTTTAGGGCTCCCGCAGGGGGCGCGTGGCCGTGCCTACACCTTC. Protein product: CASSLGLPQGARGRAYTF.

This clone was found a few times. The genes are TRBV19 and TRBJ1-2, with 7 bases that match TRBD1. The CDR3 loop spans 15 amino acids. V shed 4 bases and J 8 bases; nucleotides not matched to a gene: 13. Per the germline V gene, CDR1 is LNHDA and CDR2 is SQIVND (reference sequence). CDR3: CASSKSTGRVEGYTF. The CDR3 bases are TGTGCCAGTAGTAAGTCGACAGGGAGGGTGGAAGGCTACACCTTC.

V usage is TRBV9 and J usage is TRBJ2-5; TRBD2 aligns across 14 bases. V was clipped by 4 bases and J by 5 bases; unmatched bases: 7. Germline values: CDR1 SGDLS, CDR2 YYNGEE. The CDR3 is made up of 16 amino acids. The CDR3 loop reads CASSSGLAGVSETQYF. DNA of the CDR3: TGTGCCAGCAGCTCGGGACTAGCGGGAGTGTCGGAGACCCAGTACTTC.

The chain combines TRBV4-1 with TRBJ2-5, with 7 nucleotides matching TRBD1. The DNA end favors TRBJ2-7, so the J call may be wrong. The CDR3 length is 15 residues. Germline CDR1 MGHRA, CDR2 YSYEKL. The CDR3 protein is CASSQPGTATYEQYF. The DNA for the CDR3 is TGCGCCAGCAGCCAACCCGGGACAGCTACCTACGAGCAGTACTTC.

The rearrangement joins TRBV18 to TRBJ1-2; D not resolved. This CDR3 comprises 14 residues. Trimming left V 0 bases short and J 4 bases short, with 9 bases between. Per germline, CDR1 KGHSH and CDR2 LQKENI. The CDR3 DNA is TGTGCCAGCTCACCACCGGTCTATAGCTATGGCTACACCTTC. This encodes CASSPPVYSYGYTF.

The chain links TRBV5-6 to TRBJ1-3; D is unresolved. CDR1 and CDR2 (germline): SGHDT, YYEEEE. This CDR3 comprises 13 residues. Trimming took 3 bases from V and 7 from J, leaving 11 bases between them. CDR3 amino acids: CASSWQKTNTIYF. The CDR3 bases are TGTGCCAGCAGCTGGCAGAAAACCAACACCATATATTTT.

A remark on this clone: The junction shows a germline mismatch at one end, possibly a read error. The rearrangement links TRBV27 to TRBJ1-4, with TRBD1 as a possible D gene (5 bases). CDR1 and CDR2 (germline): MNHEY, SMNVEV (reference sequence). This CDR3 has 13 amino acids. The CDR3 coding sequence is TGTGCCAGTCGCGGGACGGCTAAGGAAAAACTGTTTTTT. Encoded protein: CASRGTAKEKLFF.

The chain employs TRBV6-1 and TRBJ1-5; 9 bases are a match to TRBD1. V lost 4 bases, J lost 4 bases, and 14 bases stayed unmatched. CDR1 is MNHNS, CDR2 SASEGT, per germline. This CDR3 comprises 18 residues. The CDR3 DNA reads TGTGCCAGCAGTGCAACTCGGGGGGGACAGGGATCTAATCAGCCCCAGCATTTT. This sequence encodes CASSATRGGQGSNQPQHF.

The V call is TRBV29-1, the J call TRBJ2-3; perhaps TRBD1 as D (6 bases). Between the trimmed V and J ends, which lost 1 base and 5 bases, there was a span of 16 bases. CDR1 is SQVTM, CDR2 ANQGSEA, per germline. The CDR3 extends over 15 amino acids. Here the CDR3 DNA reads TGCAGCGTTGAAGGGGGGCCTGCTACGGTAGATACGCAGTATTTT. The encoded protein is CSVEGGPATVDTQYF.

This clone turned up a few times. V is TRBV7-3 and J is TRBJ1-2, with 11 positions matching TRBD1. The J segment lost 7 bases and the V segment lost 1 base, leaving 11 bases of the junction unmatched. CDR3 length: 17 amino acids. From germline, CDR1 is SGHTA and CDR2 FQGTGA. The CDR3 DNA follows: TGTGCCAGCAGCTTAAACAGCGGAGGACAGGGGGCTGGTGGCTACACCTTC. Translation: CASSLNSGGQGAGGYTF. The complete variable domain, with remaining parts taken from reference TRBV7-3 and TRBJ1-2, reads GAGVSQTPSNKVTEKGKYVELRCDPISGHTALYWYRQSLGQGPEFLIYFQGTGAADDSGLPNDRFFAVRPEGSVSTLKIQRTERGDSAVYLCASSLNSGGQGAGGYTFGSGTRLTVV.

This chain connects TRBV7-2 to TRBJ2-7; 9 nucleotides line up with TRBD2. The CDR3 runs 16 residues. J lost 5 bases, V lost 5 bases, and 13 bases had no gene match. The germline CDR1 and CDR2 sequences are SGHTA and FQGNSA. The CDR3 DNA reads TGTGCCAGCAGCCTACGTAGCGGGAGCTTTCGGGACGAGCAGTACTTC. Translation gives CASSLRSGSFRDEQYF.